This T cell receptor (beta chain) was found in a study of T cell changes during pregnancy in multiple sclerosis. The CDR3 extends over 13 amino acids. The V gene's germline CDR1 is SGHTA and CDR2 FQGTGA. V shed 5 bases and J 2 bases; nucleotides not matched to a gene: 2. The sample holds one count of this clone. The table came from immunoSEQ multiplex PCR; TCRdb's copy has only in-frame clones and leaves some out. The repertoire holds under 60,000 clones, with roughly 94% as singletons. The starting material was CD4+ T cells from peripheral blood mononuclear cells, obtained in the third trimester of pregnancy. The clonotype originates from a female donor with multiple sclerosis, enrolled in a pregnancy study. The chain is built from TRBV7-3 and TRBJ1-2; 7 bases match TRBD1. CDR3 nucleotides: TGTGCCAGCAGCGGGGACAGCAACTATGGCTACACCTTC. It translates to CASSGDSNYGYTF.